Described below is a single T cell receptor beta chain sequence and its context. The assay was immunoSEQ multiplex PCR, and TCRdb's table has in-frame clones only and misses some. Counted here are 150,000 to 200,000 clones, around three quarters occurring once; the ten biggest clones make up 8.1%. The data were taken from a study of blood T cell repertoires in COVID-19. From germline, CDR1 is SGHAT and CDR2 FQNNGV. V dropped 2 bases and J dropped 4; count of bases not matched to a gene: 9. There are 16 residues in the CDR3. The genes are TRBV11-2 and TRBJ2-7, with TRBD1 matching 9 bases. The TCR was taken from a man in his fifties or sixties with acute or convalescent COVID-19. The sequenced material came from peripheral blood. The CDR3 coding sequence is TGTGCCAGCAGCTTATCCTCCGGGACAGGGCTTTACGAGCAGTACTTC. It codes for CASSLSSGTGLYEQYF.